A selection of T cell receptor beta chains follows, all from one sample in a study of T-cell memory formation after mild COVID-19. TCRdb called the 5' RACE reads again in MiXCR, with one record for every CDR3 protein. In the table there are about 400,000 distinct CDR3 sequences, less than 25% of which are singletons. The sequenced sample was PBMCs or a T cell subset sorted from them (not recorded which). Receptors originate from an adult woman who had mild COVID-19 (a few samples of this study predate the infection). Cell type and time point are not known. Each CDR3 is given with its conserved first and last residue. Fields, in order: V gene, clone size, D gene, J gene, CDR3 DNA, CDR3 protein. D genes are given only for firm matches. Clone size is given for some rows only: seen once, a few or many times, or a class if the clone is expanded.

v_gene: TRBV5-4; abundance: few; d_gene: -; j_gene: TRBJ2-7; CDR3nt: TGTGCCACCCAAGGACACAGCTCCTACGAGCAGTACTTC; CDR3aa: CATQGHSSYEQYF
v_gene: TRBV11-2; abundance: -; d_gene: TRBD2; j_gene: TRBJ2-7; CDR3nt: TGTGCCAGCAGCCCCTACGGACTAGCGGGAGGGCCCTACGAGCAGTACTTC; CDR3aa: CASSPYGLAGGPYEQYF
v_gene: TRBV7-9; abundance: many; d_gene: -; j_gene: TRBJ2-1; CDR3nt: TGTGCCAGCAGCTTAGGCGAGAGCTCCTACAATGAGCAGTTCTTC; CDR3aa: CASSLGESSYNEQFF
v_gene: TRBV7-9; abundance: few; d_gene: TRBD2; j_gene: TRBJ2-3; CDR3nt: TGTGCCAGCAGCCGCGGACTAGCGGGGAGCACAGATACGCAGTATTTT; CDR3aa: CASSRGLAGSTDTQYF
v_gene: TRBV3-1; abundance: few; d_gene: TRBD2; j_gene: TRBJ2-1; CDR3nt: TGTGCCAGCTTTCTCGCGGGAGGTACCCTGTTCTTC; CDR3aa: CASFLAGGTLFF
v_gene: TRBV10-3; abundance: few; d_gene: -; j_gene: TRBJ2-1; CDR3nt: TGTGCCATCAGTGAGTCTAGCGGCTCCTACAATGAGCAGTTCTTC; CDR3aa: CAISESSGSYNEQFF
v_gene: TRBV6-5; abundance: -; d_gene: -; j_gene: TRBJ2-6; CDR3nt: TGTGCCAGCAGTTACCGGGGCAGGGGAGTTACAGGGGCCAACGTCCTGACTTTC; CDR3aa: CASSYRGRGVTGANVLTF
v_gene: TRBV12-3/TRBV12-4; abundance: few; d_gene: -; j_gene: TRBJ1-3; CDR3nt: TGTGCCAGCAGTTTTCGTCCCGGGATCCCTGGAAACACCATATATTTT; CDR3aa: CASSFRPGIPGNTIYF
v_gene: TRBV7-7; abundance: few; d_gene: TRBD2; j_gene: TRBJ2-1; CDR3nt: TGTGCTAGCAGCTTAGCGGCTAGCGGGTATGAGCAGTTCTTC; CDR3aa: CASSLAASGYEQFF
v_gene: TRBV7-8; abundance: -; d_gene: -; j_gene: TRBJ1-2; CDR3nt: TGTGCCAGCAGCTCCCACCGGGGGGGCTATGGCTACACCTTC; CDR3aa: CASSSHRGGYGYTF
v_gene: TRBV29-1; abundance: few; d_gene: -; j_gene: TRBJ1-1; CDR3nt: TGCAGCGTGGTAACAACAAGCACTGAAGCTTTCTTT; CDR3aa: CSVVTTSTEAFF
v_gene: TRBV5-5; abundance: few; d_gene: TRBD1; j_gene: TRBJ2-1; CDR3nt: TGTGCCAGCAGCTTCGCCGGGACAGGGGTACCTAATGAGCAGTTCTTC; CDR3aa: CASSFAGTGVPNEQFF
v_gene: TRBV24-1; abundance: -; d_gene: TRBD1; j_gene: TRBJ2-3; CDR3nt: TGTGCCACCAGCCGACAGGGGACAGATACGCAGTATTTT; CDR3aa: CATSRQGTDTQYF
v_gene: TRBV7-9; abundance: -; d_gene: TRBD2; j_gene: TRBJ2-1; CDR3nt: TGTGCCAGCAGCTTATCGGGACTAGCGGGGGACACCTCCTACAATGAGCAGTTCTTC; CDR3aa: CASSLSGLAGDTSYNEQFF
v_gene: TRBV24-1; abundance: -; d_gene: -; j_gene: TRBJ2-6; CDR3nt: TGTGCCACCAGTGGGGACTCTGGGGCCAACGTCCTGACTTTC; CDR3aa: CATSGDSGANVLTF
v_gene: TRBV9; abundance: -; d_gene: -; j_gene: TRBJ2-7; CDR3nt: TGTGCCAGCAGCAAGGGGCTGGATACGAACTACGAGCAGTACTTC; CDR3aa: CASSKGLDTNYEQYF
v_gene: TRBV5-1; abundance: many; d_gene: -; j_gene: TRBJ2-5; CDR3nt: TGCGCCAGCAGCTATGGCGGTAGTGGGGGAGAGACCCAGTACTTC; CDR3aa: CASSYGGSGGETQYF
v_gene: TRBV6-5; abundance: few; d_gene: TRBD1; j_gene: TRBJ2-5; CDR3nt: TGTGCCAGCAGGAGAGACAGGGGGCTGTGGGAGACCCAGTACTTC; CDR3aa: CASRRDRGLWETQYF
v_gene: TRBV2; abundance: -; d_gene: -; j_gene: TRBJ2-1; CDR3nt: TGTGCCAGCAGTGACAGGGGCTGGGACAATGAGCAGTTCTTC; CDR3aa: CASSDRGWDNEQFF
v_gene: TRBV3-1; abundance: few; d_gene: -; j_gene: TRBJ1-1; CDR3nt: TGTGCCAGCAGCCGAGGACTAATGAACACTGAAGCTTTCTTT; CDR3aa: CASSRGLMNTEAFF
v_gene: TRBV2; abundance: -; d_gene: -; j_gene: TRBJ1-5; CDR3nt: TGTGCCAGCAGCATCGACGGTAGCAATCAGCCCCAGCATTTT; CDR3aa: CASSIDGSNQPQHF
v_gene: TRBV4-2; abundance: few; d_gene: TRBD2; j_gene: TRBJ2-7; CDR3nt: TGTGCCAGCAGCCAAGGGCCTAGCGGGCCCACCTACGAGCAGTACTTC; CDR3aa: CASSQGPSGPTYEQYF
v_gene: TRBV5-5; abundance: few; d_gene: -; j_gene: TRBJ2-5; CDR3nt: TGTGCCAGCAGCTTTATCGGGGGTCAAGAGACCCAGTACTTC; CDR3aa: CASSFIGGQETQYF
v_gene: TRBV9; abundance: few; d_gene: -; j_gene: TRBJ2-1; CDR3nt: TGTGCCAGCAGCGTAGGGGGTCGGGAGCTCAACAATGAGCAGTTCTTC; CDR3aa: CASSVGGRELNNEQFF
v_gene: TRBV6-6; abundance: few; d_gene: -; j_gene: TRBJ1-5; CDR3nt: TGTGCCACCAAAGTTCGCCAGACTAATCAGCCCCAGCATTTT; CDR3aa: CATKVRQTNQPQHF
v_gene: TRBV2; abundance: few; d_gene: TRBD1; j_gene: TRBJ2-7; CDR3nt: TGTGCCAGCAGTGGATACAGGGGGAACGAGCAGTACTTC; CDR3aa: CASSGYRGNEQYF
v_gene: TRBV7-2; abundance: few; d_gene: TRBD2; j_gene: TRBJ2-1; CDR3nt: TGTGCCAGCAGCTTTCCAGGACTAGCGGGAGGGCGCATTGAGCAGTTCTTC; CDR3aa: CASSFPGLAGGRIEQFF
v_gene: TRBV6-2/TRBV6-3; abundance: few; d_gene: -; j_gene: TRBJ2-5; CDR3nt: TGTGCCAGCAGTAACCTACTTTGGTTCCAAGAGACCCAGTACTTC; CDR3aa: CASSNLLWFQETQYF
v_gene: TRBV4-1; abundance: -; d_gene: -; j_gene: TRBJ2-1; CDR3nt: TGCGCCAGCAGCCCCGGGTTCAATGAGCAGTTCTTC; CDR3aa: CASSPGFNEQFF
v_gene: TRBV30; abundance: few; d_gene: -; j_gene: TRBJ2-7; CDR3nt: TGTGCCGGAGGGAGGGGGCAGGTGACCTACGAGCAGTACTTC; CDR3aa: CAGGRGQVTYEQYF
v_gene: TRBV7-2; abundance: -; d_gene: TRBD2; j_gene: TRBJ2-3; CDR3nt: TGTGCCAGCAGCCAGACCGGGGGGGTAGATACGCAGTATTTT; CDR3aa: CASSQTGGVDTQYF
v_gene: TRBV20-1; abundance: -; d_gene: TRBD1; j_gene: TRBJ1-5; CDR3nt: TGCAGCACGCGGACAGGGAACCTTAATCAGCCCCAGCATTTT; CDR3aa: CSTRTGNLNQPQHF
v_gene: TRBV5-1; abundance: few; d_gene: TRBD2; j_gene: TRBJ2-2; CDR3nt: TGCGCCAGCAGCTTTCCTAGCGGGGGGTTGAGCACCGGGGAGCTGTTTTTT; CDR3aa: CASSFPSGGLSTGELFF
v_gene: TRBV5-1; abundance: many; d_gene: TRBD2; j_gene: TRBJ2-4; CDR3nt: TGCGCCAGCAGCGCATACCCGGGACTAGCGGGAGTCCTGGCCAAAAACATTCAGTACTTC; CDR3aa: CASSAYPGLAGVLAKNIQYF
v_gene: TRBV6-2/TRBV6-3; abundance: few; d_gene: -; j_gene: TRBJ1-4; CDR3nt: TGTGCCAGCAGTCACCCCGAGCCGCCGGAAGAAAAACTGTTTTTT; CDR3aa: CASSHPEPPEEKLFF
v_gene: TRBV6-1; abundance: -; d_gene: -; j_gene: TRBJ2-5; CDR3nt: TGTGCCAGCAGGAATCGAGGGGGGCTGGCCTTAACCTTGAAGCAAGAGACCCAGTACTTC; CDR3aa: CASRNRGGLALTLKQETQYF
v_gene: TRBV12-3/TRBV12-4; abundance: -; d_gene: TRBD2; j_gene: TRBJ2-3; CDR3nt: TGTGCCAGCAGTGGAGGGACTAGCGGGGGGGCTCGGGATACGCAGTATTTT; CDR3aa: CASSGGTSGGARDTQYF
v_gene: TRBV28; abundance: -; d_gene: TRBD1; j_gene: TRBJ2-1; CDR3nt: TGTGCCAGCAGTTCCTCAGGGACAGGGGGAAACAATGAGCAGTTCTTC; CDR3aa: CASSSSGTGGNNEQFF
v_gene: TRBV12-3/TRBV12-4; abundance: many; d_gene: -; j_gene: TRBJ1-2; CDR3nt: TGTGCCAGCAGAATTACGGCCGGGGATGGCTACACCTTC; CDR3aa: CASRITAGDGYTF
v_gene: TRBV2; abundance: few; d_gene: -; j_gene: TRBJ1-5; CDR3nt: TGTGCCAGCACCCTGGACAGTAGCAATCAGCCCCAGCATTTT; CDR3aa: CASTLDSSNQPQHF
v_gene: TRBV15; abundance: few; d_gene: TRBD2; j_gene: TRBJ2-7; CDR3nt: TGTGCCACCGCCCCAACTAGCGACTCCTACGAGCAGTACTTC; CDR3aa: CATAPTSDSYEQYF
v_gene: TRBV27; abundance: -; d_gene: -; j_gene: TRBJ2-1; CDR3nt: TGTGCCAGCGCCAGGACTACCTACAATGAGCAGTTCTTC; CDR3aa: CASARTTYNEQFF
v_gene: TRBV5-6; abundance: -; d_gene: TRBD1; j_gene: TRBJ1-2; CDR3nt: TGTGCCAGCGAGGACAGGGTGGGCGGCTACACCTTC; CDR3aa: CASEDRVGGYTF
v_gene: TRBV4-2; abundance: -; d_gene: -; j_gene: TRBJ2-3; CDR3nt: TGTGCCAGCAGCCAAGATAGTTCAGATACGCAGTATTTT; CDR3aa: CASSQDSSDTQYF
v_gene: TRBV7-2; abundance: -; d_gene: -; j_gene: TRBJ2-7; CDR3nt: TGTGCCAGCAGCTCATATGGGGGAGACACGTACGAGCAGTACTTC; CDR3aa: CASSSYGGDTYEQYF
v_gene: TRBV9; abundance: -; d_gene: TRBD1; j_gene: TRBJ2-1; CDR3nt: TGTGCCAGCAGCCCGCCGTCGCAGGGGGCCTACAATGAGCAGTTCTTC; CDR3aa: CASSPPSQGAYNEQFF
v_gene: TRBV19; abundance: -; d_gene: -; j_gene: TRBJ1-1; CDR3nt: TGTGCCAGTAGTATTGGGCGGCTTATGAACACTGAAGCTTTCTTT; CDR3aa: CASSIGRLMNTEAFF
v_gene: TRBV6-5; abundance: few; d_gene: -; j_gene: TRBJ2-7; CDR3nt: TGTGCCAGCAGACCCACAAGTCCGACCTACGAGCAGTACTTC; CDR3aa: CASRPTSPTYEQYF
v_gene: TRBV4-1; abundance: -; d_gene: -; j_gene: TRBJ2-2; CDR3nt: TGCGCCAGCAGCCGCACTCTCGGGGAGCTGTTTTTT; CDR3aa: CASSRTLGELFF
v_gene: TRBV4-2; abundance: -; d_gene: -; j_gene: TRBJ2-3; CDR3nt: TGTGCCAGCAGCCAAGATTTCGGGGGCCGGGATACGCAGTATTTT; CDR3aa: CASSQDFGGRDTQYF
v_gene: TRBV15; abundance: once; d_gene: -; j_gene: TRBJ2-5; CDR3nt: TGTGCCACCAGCAGAGAGCCAGGAGCCGAAGAGACCCAGTACTTC; CDR3aa: CATSREPGAEETQYF
v_gene: TRBV4-1; abundance: -; d_gene: -; j_gene: TRBJ2-3; CDR3nt: TGCGCCAGCAGCCAAAGCAGGGGATCCACAGATACGCAGTATTTT; CDR3aa: CASSQSRGSTDTQYF
v_gene: TRBV2; abundance: -; d_gene: TRBD1; j_gene: TRBJ2-4; CDR3nt: TGTGCCAGCAGCGCCACAGGGGGTTCCAAAAACATTCAGTACTTC; CDR3aa: CASSATGGSKNIQYF
v_gene: TRBV19; abundance: few; d_gene: -; j_gene: TRBJ2-7; CDR3nt: TGTGCCAGTAGTCCGAGGGACACCTCCTACGAGCAGTACTTC; CDR3aa: CASSPRDTSYEQYF
v_gene: TRBV4-2; abundance: -; d_gene: TRBD2; j_gene: TRBJ2-1; CDR3nt: TGTGCCAGCAGCCAAGATACTAGCGGGGTGCTCTCCTACAATGAGCAGTTCTTC; CDR3aa: CASSQDTSGVLSYNEQFF